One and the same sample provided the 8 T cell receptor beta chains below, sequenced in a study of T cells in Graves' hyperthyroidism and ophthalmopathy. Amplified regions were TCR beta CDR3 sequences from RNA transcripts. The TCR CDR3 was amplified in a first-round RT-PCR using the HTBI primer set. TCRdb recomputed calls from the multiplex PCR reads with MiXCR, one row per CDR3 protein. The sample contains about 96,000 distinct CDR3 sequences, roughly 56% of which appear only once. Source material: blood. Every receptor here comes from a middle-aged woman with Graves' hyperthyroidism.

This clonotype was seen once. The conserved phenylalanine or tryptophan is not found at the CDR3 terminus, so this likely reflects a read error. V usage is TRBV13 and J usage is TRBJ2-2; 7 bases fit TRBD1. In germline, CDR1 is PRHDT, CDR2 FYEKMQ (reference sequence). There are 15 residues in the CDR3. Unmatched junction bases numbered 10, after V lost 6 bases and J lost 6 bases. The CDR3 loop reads CASRTSDRDAGELFL. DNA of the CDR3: TGTGCCAGCAGGACCTCAGACAGGGACGCCGGGGAGCTGTTTCTT.

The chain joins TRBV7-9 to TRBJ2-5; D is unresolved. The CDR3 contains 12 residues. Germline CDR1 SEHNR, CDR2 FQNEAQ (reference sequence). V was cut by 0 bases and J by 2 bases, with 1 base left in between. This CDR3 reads CASSLAQETQYF. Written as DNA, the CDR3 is TGTGCCAGCAGCTTAGCACAAGAGACCCAGTACTTC.

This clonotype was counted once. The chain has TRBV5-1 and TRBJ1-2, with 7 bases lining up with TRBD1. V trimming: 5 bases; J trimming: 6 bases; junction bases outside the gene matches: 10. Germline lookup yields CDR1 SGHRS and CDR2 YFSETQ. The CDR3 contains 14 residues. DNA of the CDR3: TGCGCCAGCAGGCGAGGGGGACAGAGGAATGGCTACACCTTC. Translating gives CASRRGGQRNGYTF. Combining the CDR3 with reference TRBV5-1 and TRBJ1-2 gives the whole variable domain KAGVTQTPRYLIKTRGQQVTLSCSPISGHRSVSWYQQTPGQGLQFLFEYFSETQRNKGNFPGRFSGRQFSNSRSEMNVSTLELGDSALYLCASRRGGQRNGYTFGSGTRLTVV.

This chain's CDR3 is CASSPGTGGEKLFF. The CDR3 nucleotides read TGTGCCAGCAGTCCTGGGACAGGGGGCGAAAAACTGTTTTTT. The chain uses TRBV6-1 and TRBJ1-4; TRBD1 agrees at 12 bases. V shed 5 bases, J shed 8 bases, and the junction held 3 bases outside the gene matches. This CDR3 has 14 residues. Germline V gene lookup returns CDR1 MNHNS and CDR2 SASEGT.

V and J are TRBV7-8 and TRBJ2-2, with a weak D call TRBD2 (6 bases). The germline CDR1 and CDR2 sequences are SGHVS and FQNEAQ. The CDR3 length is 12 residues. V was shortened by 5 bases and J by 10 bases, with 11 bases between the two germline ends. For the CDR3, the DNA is TGTGCCAGCAGCATGACGGGGGTGGAGCTGTTTTTT. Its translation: CASSMTGVELFF.

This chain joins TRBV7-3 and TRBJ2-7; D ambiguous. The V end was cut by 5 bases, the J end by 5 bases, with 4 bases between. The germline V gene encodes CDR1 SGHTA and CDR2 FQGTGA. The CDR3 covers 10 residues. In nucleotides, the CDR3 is TGTGCCAGCAGCGGGAACGAGCAGTACTTC. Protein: CASSGNEQYF.

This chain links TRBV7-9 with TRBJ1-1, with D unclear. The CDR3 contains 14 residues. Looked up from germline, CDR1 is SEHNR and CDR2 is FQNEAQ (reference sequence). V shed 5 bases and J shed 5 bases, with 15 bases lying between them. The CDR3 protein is CASSPGSTRTEAFF. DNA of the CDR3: TGTGCCAGCAGCCCGGGGTCCACCAGGACTGAAGCTTTCTTT.

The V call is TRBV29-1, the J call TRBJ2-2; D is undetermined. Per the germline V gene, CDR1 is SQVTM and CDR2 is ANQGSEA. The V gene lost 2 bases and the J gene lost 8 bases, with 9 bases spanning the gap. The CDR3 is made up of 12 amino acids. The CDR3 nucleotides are TGCAGCGTTGAACATCGAAGTGGGGAGCTGTTTTTT. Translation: CSVEHRSGELFF.